The source of this T cell receptor (beta chain) is a study of neurological immune-mediated disorders. The authors produced cDNA by 5'RACE using 10-nucleotide random UMIs. Each CDR3 protein gets one entry after TCRdb re-called the 5' RACE reads with MiXCR. Of some 22,000 distinct CDR3 sequences in the sample, 17% are singletons; the top ten hold 7.5%. Findings and limits, study-wide: The multiple sclerosis repertoire cluster was not associated with any clinical or MRI feature.

As concerns this clonotype: Antigen: not known.

This CDR3 region has 16 residues. Per the germline V gene, CDR1 is MNHNY and CDR2 is SVGAGI (reference sequence). The junction had 3 bases not matched to a gene; V was cut back by 5 bases and J by 0 bases. The V call is TRBV6-6, the J call TRBJ2-3; 12 bases agree with TRBD2. Sequenced sample: CD8+ T cells from blood. The TCR originated in a woman aged 18-30 years with multiple sclerosis. The CDR3 spells CASSNGLAGSTDTQYF. DNA for the CDR3: TGTGCCAGCAGTAACGGACTAGCGGGGAGCACAGATACGCAGTATTTT.